This entry describes one TCR beta chain. CDR1 is SGHRS and CDR2 is YFSETQ in the germline V gene. The germline V and J ends were trimmed by 2 bases and 5 bases, with 11 bases remaining between them. This CDR3 is 13 amino acids long. These data come from a study of blood T cell repertoires in COVID-19. On the study more broadly: COVID-19 samples, acute and convalescent, were from the United States, Italy and Spain. In each case, the material was cDNA or gDNA derived from T cells, B-cell-depleted T cells, or PBMCs.

Original methodology: Counts of nucleated cells, estimated from reference gene primer amplification, were obtained. Profiled with immunoSEQ multiplex PCR; TCRdb holds only in-frame clones, not every one. D and trimming were read from the DNA, whereas the V and J calls and clone size are those reported in that table. The sample carries about 250,000 clones, almost 85% recorded once. This chain joins TRBV5-1 and TRBJ2-7, with TRBD1 as a possible D gene (5 bases). The sequence was obtained from a man aged 45-65 years with acute or convalescent COVID-19. What was sequenced was peripheral blood. The CDR3 spells CASSFQGLDEQYF. Here the CDR3 DNA reads TGCGCCAGCAGCTTCCAGGGTCTGGACGAGCAGTACTTC.